This passage covers 23 T cell receptor beta chains from one sample sequenced in a study of blood T cell repertoires in COVID-19 (dated by TCRdb to the early 2020s). The method behind the library was the immunoSEQ multiplex PCR assay. Here the immuneACCESS table is served through TCRdb, limited to in-frame sequences with V and J called. Missing clones are a known gap in these copies; in checked studies unresolved V genes cover under half, and the rest lacks a known reason. The table for this sample lists fewer than 200,000 clones; 80% to 85% of them were counted only once. Of the sample, less than 3.5% is held by the ten largest clones. The specimen sequenced was PBMCs or T cells enriched from blood (not recorded which). These receptors were collected from a woman in her twenties or thirties who had been exposed to COVID-19.

The chain employs TRBV2 and TRBJ1-4; TRBD1 agrees at 12 bases. The V gene end was trimmed by 6 bases and the J gene end by 8 bases; junction bases not matched to a gene: 1. CDR1 is SNHLY, CDR2 FYNNEI, per germline. The CDR3 covers 13 residues. The CDR3 DNA reads as TGTGCCAGCAGCGGGACAGGGGGCGAAAAACTGTTTTTT. It translates to CASSGTGGEKLFF.

This clone has just a few counts. The chain combines TRBV27 with TRBJ2-7; D call uncertain. CDR1 and CDR2 (germline): MNHEY, SMNVEV (reference sequence). CDR3 length: 13 amino acids. V dropped 6 bases and J dropped 2 bases, with 11 bases sitting between them. The CDR3 loop is CASRSPLPYEQYF. CDR3 in DNA: TGTGCCAGCAGGTCACCACTTCCCTACGAGCAGTACTTC.

This sequence joins TRBV2 and TRBJ1-4; D unresolved. The V end was cut by 0 bases, the J end by 6 bases, with 8 bases between. The germline CDR1 and CDR2 sequences are SNHLY and FYNNEI. This CDR3 has 14 amino acids. The chain's CDR3 is CASSEARLDEKLFF. The CDR3 DNA reads as TGTGCCAGCAGTGAAGCGAGGCTCGATGAAAAACTGTTTTTT.

The chain links TRBV18 to TRBJ1-1, with 7 bases identical to TRBD1. J lost 2 bases, V lost 4 bases, and 1 base had no gene match. In germline, CDR1 is KGHSH, CDR2 LQKENI. The CDR3 is made up of 13 amino acids. CDR3 DNA: TGTGCCAGCTCACGGACAGGAAACACTGAAGCTTTCTTT. Translating it yields CASSRTGNTEAFF.

The V call is TRBV11-2, the J call TRBJ2-2, with 8 bases that match TRBD2. V lost 1 base to trimming and J lost 6 bases; unmatched junction nucleotides: 13. This CDR3 spans 18 amino acids. CDR1 is SGHAT, CDR2 FQNNGV, per germline. CDR3 nucleotides: TGTGCCAGCAGCTTAGTATCGGCGGGGGGAATCAGGTCCGGGGAGCTGTTTTTT. Translating gives CASSLVSAGGIRSGELFF. The whole variable domain, filled in from reference TRBV11-2 and TRBJ2-2, reads EAGVAQSPRYKIIEKRQSVAFWCNPISGHATLYWYQQILGQGPKLLIQFQNNGVVDDSQLPKDRFSAERLKGVDSTLKIQPAKLEDSAVYLCASSLVSAGGIRSGELFFGEGSRLTVL.

The CDR3 here is CASSPNMGQSNQYF. The CDR3 DNA reads TGTGCCAGCAGCCCGAACATGGGACAATCCAACCAGTACTTC. This chain uses TRBV5-6 with TRBJ2-7; TRBD1 might be the D (6 bases). The length of the CDR3 is 14 residues. The ends were cut back, 4 bases at V and 10 bases at J, with 21 bases in the middle. The germline V gene has CDR1 SGHDT and CDR2 YYEEEE.

This clone was detected a few times. The chain couples TRBV27 to TRBJ2-7, with TRBD1 identical over 10 bases. Germline CDR1 is MNHEY and CDR2 is SMNVEV (reference sequence). Trimming took 2 bases from V and 1 from J; bases not matched to a gene: 2. This CDR3 region has 15 residues. For the CDR3, the DNA is TGTGCCAGCAGTTTAAGACAGGGGGCTTCCTACGAGCAGTACTTC. This sequence encodes CASSLRQGASYEQYF.

V usage is TRBV7-9 and J usage is TRBJ1-1; weak D call: TRBD1 (6 bases). Trimming left V 1 base short and J 6 bases short, with 12 bases between. Germline V gene sequence: CDR1 SEHNR, CDR2 FQNEAQ (reference sequence). The CDR3 runs 14 residues. The CDR3 sequence: CASSLVAGVAEAFF. Written as DNA, the CDR3 is TGTGCCAGCAGCTTAGTAGCAGGGGTGGCTGAAGCTTTCTTT. Based on the CDR3 plus reference TRBV7-9 and TRBJ1-1, the full variable domain is DTGVSQNPRHKITKRGQNVTFRCDPISEHNRLYWYRQTLGQGPEFLTYFQNEAQLEKSRLLSDRFSAERPKGSFSTLEIQRTEQGDSAMYLCASSLVAGVAEAFFGQGTRLTVV.

In its sample, this clone was seen a few times. The chain uses TRBV4-3 and TRBJ1-1; 10 bases align to TRBD1. Trimming at V came to 0 bases and at J to 5 bases, leaving 15 bases not matched to a gene. Germline CDR1 reads LGHNA; CDR2 reads YSLEER. The CDR3 contains 19 residues. The CDR3, as DNA: TGCGCCAGCAGCCAAGATTGTTATATCCGGGACAGGGGATGTACTGAAGCTTTCTTT. It yields the protein CASSQDCYIRDRGCTEAFF.

This clone was detected only a few times. This chain links TRBV15 with TRBJ1-2; D is possibly TRBD1 (5 bases). CDR3 length: 16 amino acids. Germline CDR1 and CDR2: LNHNV and YYDKDF (reference sequence). V was cut by 4 bases and J by 4 bases, with 19 bases left in between. CDR3 amino acids: CATSNLPHRGVYGYTF. Written as DNA, the CDR3 is TGTGCCACCAGCAACCTGCCTCATCGGGGGGTCTATGGCTACACCTTC.

The V gene is TRBV27, the J gene TRBJ2-1; TRBD2 is a possible D gene (5 bases). The CDR3 runs to 13 residues. Germline V CDR1 and CDR2: MNHEY, SMNVEV (reference sequence). V was shortened by 3 bases and J by 5 bases, with 8 bases between the two germline ends. As DNA, the CDR3 is TGTGCCAGCAGTTTGGACTTGAACAATGAGCAGTTCTTC. This sequence encodes CASSLDLNNEQFF.

The rearrangement links TRBV10-2 to TRBJ2-3, with TRBD2 matching 9 bases. The V gene's germline CDR1 is WSHSY and CDR2 SAAADI. The length of the CDR3 is 15 residues. V trimming: 3 bases; J trimming: 2 bases; junction bases outside the gene matches: 3. CDR3 sequence (DNA): TGCGCCAGCAGTGACGGGACTAGCACCACAGATACGCAGTATTTT. Its translation is CASSDGTSTTDTQYF.

The rearrangement joins TRBV5-1 to TRBJ2-4; TRBD1 aligns across 12 bases. Germline V CDR1 and CDR2: SGHRS, YFSETQ. The CDR3 extends over 15 amino acids. V gave up 7 bases and J gave up 8 bases; unmatched junction bases: 10. CDR3 nucleotides: TGCGCCAGCTCTGACGGGACAGGGGGCTTTGACATTCAGTACTTC. Amino acid sequence: CASSDGTGGFDIQYF.

This chain joins TRBV7-2 and TRBJ2-3, with 11 bases aligning to TRBD2. V was pared by 6 bases and J by 2 bases, with 1 base of the junction left unmatched. This CDR3 comprises 14 residues. CDR1 and CDR2 (germline): SGHTA, FQGNSA. The chain's CDR3 is CASSSGGVTDTQYF. The CDR3 bases are TGTGCCAGCAGTAGCGGGGGGGTCACAGATACGCAGTATTTT.

This clone was observed once. J is TRBJ2-7 and V is TRBV7-2; TRBD2 agrees at 11 bases. The CDR3 consists of 14 residues. Germline V CDR1 and CDR2: SGHTA, FQGNSA. V lost 5 bases and J lost 3; bases outside the gene matches: 3. CDR3 protein: CASSPGLAVYEQYF. As DNA, the CDR3 is TGTGCCAGCAGCCCGGGACTAGCGGTCTACGAGCAGTACTTC.

CDR3 DNA: TGTGCCAGCAGCCCCGTCGGACAGGGGGCTGCTGGGGCCAACGTCCTGACTTTC. Translation gives CASSPVGQGAAGANVLTF. The rearrangement uses TRBV7-9 and TRBJ2-6; 11 bases align to TRBD1. V dropped 5 bases and J dropped 2; count of bases not matched to a gene: 8. The CDR3 has 18 amino acids. Per germline, CDR1 SEHNR and CDR2 FQNEAQ (reference sequence).

The chain couples TRBV6-5 to TRBJ2-5, with 8 bases fitting TRBD2. Looked up from germline, CDR1 is MNHEY and CDR2 is SVGAGI. This CDR3 region has 16 residues. The ends lost 0 bases at V and 5 bases at J; junction bases unmatched: 8. CDR3 bases: TGTGCCAGCAGTTACTCTGGATCTCCGGGGGGGGAGACCCAGTACTTC. It yields the protein CASSYSGSPGGETQYF.

The rearrangement links TRBV18 to TRBJ2-5; weak D call: TRBD2 (5 bases). Germline V gives CDR1 KGHSH, CDR2 LQKENI. The CDR3 is 13 residues long. With 3 bases removed from V and 4 bases from J, the gap between germline ends came to 9 bases. The CDR3 DNA reads as TGTGCCAGCTCACCCGGGGTAGGAGAGACCCAGTACTTC. It yields the protein CASSPGVGETQYF.

This chain connects TRBV7-2 to TRBJ1-5; possibly TRBD1 for D (5 bases). The CDR3 has 17 residues. In germline, CDR1 is SGHTA, CDR2 FQGNSA. V was pared by 5 bases and J by 5 bases, with 22 bases between. CDR3 sequence: CASSIDAWTQNDQPQHF. CDR3 DNA: TGTGCCAGCAGCATAGATGCGTGGACACAGAATGATCAGCCCCAGCATTTT.

The chain carries TRBV5-1 and TRBJ1-1, with D maybe TRBD1 (5 bases). In germline, CDR1 is SGHRS, CDR2 YFSETQ. Trimming left V 5 bases short and J 2 bases short, with 7 bases between. There are 12 residues in the CDR3. CDR3 DNA sequence: TGCGCCAGCAGGCGGGACAACACTGAAGCTTTCTTT. This codes for CASRRDNTEAFF. Using reference TRBV5-1 and TRBJ1-1 for the parts outside the CDR3, the full variable domain is KAGVTQTPRYLIKTRGQQVTLSCSPISGHRSVSWYQQTPGQGLQFLFEYFSETQRNKGNFPGRFSGRQFSNSRSEMNVSTLELGDSALYLCASRRDNTEAFFGQGTRLTVV.

The gene calls are TRBV3-1 (or the pseudogene TRBV3-2) and TRBJ2-2; the D gene is possibly TRBD1 (6 bases). Trimming shortened V by 3 bases and J by 2 bases, and 10 bases separated the two germline ends. The CDR3 contains 15 residues. Looked up from germline, CDR1 is LGHDT and CDR2 is YNNKEL (reference sequence). CDR3 in amino acids: CASSHFGTNTGELFF. The CDR3 nucleotides are TGTGCCAGCAGCCACTTCGGGACAAACACCGGGGAGCTGTTTTTT.

This chain links TRBV6-6 with TRBJ2-1; the D gene is possibly TRBD2 (5 bases). Germline-derived CDR1 and CDR2 are MNHNY and SVGAGI (reference sequence). The CDR3 extends over 15 amino acids. Deletions cut 5 bases from V and 0 bases from J, with 11 bases between. The CDR3 reads CASSGLYGSYNEQFF. As DNA, the CDR3 is TGTGCCAGCAGTGGACTGTATGGCTCCTACAATGAGCAGTTCTTC.

This clone appeared a single time. CDR3 region: CASSFEWGGLNTEAFF. As DNA, the CDR3 is TGTGCCAGTAGTTTCGAATGGGGGGGCTTGAACACTGAAGCTTTCTTT. The V and J genes are TRBV19 and TRBJ1-1, with TRBD1 as a possible D gene (6 bases). This CDR3 is built from 16 residues. Germline V CDR1 and CDR2: LNHDA, SQIVND (reference sequence). Trimming pared 5 bases from V and 0 bases from J, leaving 16 bases between.